The 5 T cell receptor beta chains below all came from one sample that was sequenced in a study of T cells in Graves' hyperthyroidism and ophthalmopathy. Amplified TCR beta CDR3 regions derived from RNA transcripts. HTBI primers were employed in a first-round RT-PCR of the TCR CDR3. TCRdb reanalysed the multiplex PCR reads using MiXCR and keeps one entry per CDR3 protein. The table shows 550,000 to 700,000 distinct CDR3 sequences, with roughly 50% occurring only once. The source material was peripheral blood or thyroid tissue (not recorded which). The origin of the receptors is an adult woman with Graves' disease, either hyperthyroidism or ophthalmopathy (not recorded which).

This clonotype came up many times. The chain has TRBV25-1 and TRBJ2-2; D is undetermined. The CDR3 consists of 15 residues. Germline V gene sequence: CDR1 MGHDK, CDR2 SYGVNS. V dropped 1 base and J dropped 2 bases, with 8 bases sitting between them. CDR3 nucleotides: TGTGCCAGCAGTGAATTTGTCGATAACACCGGGGAGCTGTTTTTT. This codes for CASSEFVDNTGELFF.

This clonotype was seen ten or more times. The chain joins TRBV7-8 to TRBJ2-2, with D possibly being TRBD1 (6 bases). The V end was cut by 0 bases, the J end by 4 bases, with 15 bases between. CDR1 and CDR2 (germline): SGHVS, FQNEAQ. CDR3 length: 17 amino acids. Here the CDR3 reads CASSLAQGLRSTGELFF. As DNA, the CDR3 is TGTGCCAGCAGCTTAGCGCAGGGGCTGAGGTCCACCGGGGAGCTGTTTTTT. Combining the CDR3 with reference TRBV7-8 and TRBJ2-2 gives the whole variable domain GAGVSQSPRYKVAKRGQDVALRCDPISGHVSLFWYQQALGQGPEFLTYFQNEAQLDKSGLPSDRFFAERPEGSVSTLKIQRTQQEDSAVYLCASSLAQGLRSTGELFFGEGSRLTVL.

This clonotype was observed at least ten times. The gene calls are TRBV6-1 and TRBJ1-2; unclear D gene. Trimming pared 0 bases from V and 1 base from J, leaving 6 bases between. The CDR3 totals 14 residues. Looked up from germline, CDR1 is MNHNS and CDR2 is SASEGT. CDR3 sequence: CASSEARLNYGYTF. The DNA for the CDR3 is TGTGCCAGCAGTGAAGCGCGACTTAACTATGGCTACACCTTC.

This clonotype was seen a single time. The rearrangement uses TRBV30 and TRBJ2-7; TRBD2 aligns across 9 bases. Germline values: CDR1 GTSNPN, CDR2 SVGIG (reference sequence). The CDR3 totals 17 residues. V gave up 3 bases and J gave up 0 bases; unmatched junction bases: 12. The CDR3 DNA is TGTGCCTGGAGCCCCCGGGGCCTAGCGGGGCTCTCCTACGAGCAGTACTTC. Protein sequence: CAWSPRGLAGLSYEQYF.

The table lists this clonotype with a few counts. A read error may explain this, as a much larger clone is one base away. The V gene is TRBV20-1, the J gene TRBJ2-2; unclear D gene. The CDR3 covers 14 residues. Between the trimmed V and J ends, which lost 7 bases and 2 bases, there was a span of 14 bases. Germline lookup yields CDR1 DFQATT and CDR2 SNEGSKA (reference sequence). The CDR3 region has the DNA TGCAGTGTTAGGGTCGCGTATAACACCGGGGAGCTGTTTTTT. Protein sequence: CSVRVAYNTGELFF.